These T cell receptor beta chains were read from a single sample in a study of cytomegalovirus exposure and HLA in healthy donors. Data came from immunoSEQ multiplex PCR; TCRdb stores just in-frame clones and leaves some out. The data contain 120,000 or so clones, around 66% of them singletons. Sequenced: PBMCs. The receptors come from a woman between 35 and 50 years old in good health and CMV-seropositive. Both conserved end residues are part of each CDR3. The order of the fields is J gene, D gene, V gene, clone size, CDR3 protein, CDR3 DNA. The D gene is left open where the match is weak. Size is stated for part of the rows, as once, few or many counts, or as a class when the clone is expanded.

TRBJ2-1 | TRBD2 | TRBV7-7 | NA | CASSLGSLAGYNEQFF | TGTGCTAGCAGCTTAGGTTCACTAGCGGGTTACAATGAGCAGTTCTTC
TRBJ2-3 | TRBD1 | TRBV29-1 | few | CSGTGADASTDTQYF | TGCAGCGGAACAGGGGCCGACGCTAGCACAGATACGCAGTATTTT
TRBJ2-7 | TRBD1 | TRBV23-1 | NA | CASSHSTGTGVNEQYF | TGCGCCAGCAGTCATTCTACCGGGACAGGGGTGAACGAGCAGTACTTC
TRBJ1-4 | TRBD1 | TRBV19 | NA | CASRETGVGEKLFF | TGTGCCAGTAGAGAGACAGGGGTGGGAGAAAAACTGTTTTTT
TRBJ1-1 | NA | TRBV6-1 | NA | CASSGEGGTEAFF | TGTGCCAGCAGTGGCGAGGGTGGGACTGAAGCTTTCTTT
TRBJ1-1 | NA | TRBV29-1 | NA | CSVGEGCEAFF | TGCAGCGTTGGGGAGGGATGTGAAGCTTTCTTT
TRBJ1-5 | NA | TRBV9 | few | CASSDNRDNNQPQHF | TGTGCCAGCAGCGATAACCGGGACAACAATCAGCCCCAGCATTTT
TRBJ2-1 | TRBD1 | TRBV28 | NA | CASIRGQGDKEQFF | TGTGCCAGCATTAGGGGACAGGGCGATAAGGAGCAGTTCTTC
TRBJ1-1 | NA | TRBV6-1 | few | CASSEQAGEGLNTEAFF | TGTGCCAGCAGTGAACAGGCAGGGGAAGGGCTGAACACTGAAGCTTTCTTT
TRBJ1-2 | NA | TRBV7-9 | few | CASSRATVPNYGYTF | TGTGCCAGCAGCCGCGCGACAGTTCCTAACTATGGCTACACCTTC
TRBJ1-2 | TRBD1 | TRBV19 | NA | CASSAQGNPNYGYTF | TGTGCCAGTAGTGCACAGGGGAACCCTAACTATGGCTACACCTTC
TRBJ2-3 | TRBD2 | TRBV7-2 | NA | CASSHGTSGVTDTQYF | TGTGCCAGCAGCCACGGGACTAGCGGGGTGACAGATACGCAGTATTTT
TRBJ2-3 | NA | TRBV7-8 | NA | CASSNSNTQYF | TGTGCCAGCAGCAATAGTAATACGCAGTATTTT
TRBJ1-2 | TRBD1 | TRBV5-1 | once | CASSLTGETNYGYPF | TGCGCCAGCAGCTTAACAGGGGAAACTAACTATGGCTACCCCTTC